This T cell receptor beta chain emerged from a study of blood T cell repertoires in COVID-19. Study as a whole: Sources were T cells, B-cell-depleted T cells, or PBMCs; the material itself was cDNA or gDNA.

Germline V gene sequence: CDR1 DFQATT, CDR2 SNEGSKA (reference sequence). This CDR3 is 17 amino acids long. J lost 0 bases, V lost 3 bases, and 12 bases had no gene match. Sequencing used immunoSEQ multiplex PCR; TCRdb keeps in-frame clones, though not all of them. The data show 120,000 or so clones, around 76% seen once. The receptor was isolated from a man aged 60 to 69 with acute or convalescent COVID-19. V gene TRBV20-1 combines with J gene TRBJ2-7; TRBD1 matches 9 bases. Sequencing was done on a sample of peripheral blood. The CDR3 bases are TGCAGTGCTAGTAAAGGACAGGGGATCTGGGGCTCCTACGAGCAGTACTTC. It encodes CSASKGQGIWGSYEQYF.